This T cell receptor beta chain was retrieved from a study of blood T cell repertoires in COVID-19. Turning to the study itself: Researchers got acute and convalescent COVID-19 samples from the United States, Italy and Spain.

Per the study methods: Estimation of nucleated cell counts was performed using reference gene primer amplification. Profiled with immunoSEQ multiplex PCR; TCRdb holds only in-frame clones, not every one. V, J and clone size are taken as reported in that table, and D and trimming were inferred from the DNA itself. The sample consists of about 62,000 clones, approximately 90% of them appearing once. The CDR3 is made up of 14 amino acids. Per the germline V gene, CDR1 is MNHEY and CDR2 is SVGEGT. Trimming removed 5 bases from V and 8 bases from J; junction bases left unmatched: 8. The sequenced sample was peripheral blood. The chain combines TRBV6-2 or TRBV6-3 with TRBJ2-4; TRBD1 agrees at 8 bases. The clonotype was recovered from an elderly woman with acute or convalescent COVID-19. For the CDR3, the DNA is TGTGCCAGCAGTACGCGGACAGGGCAATACATTCAGTACTTC. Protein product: CASSTRTGQYIQYF.